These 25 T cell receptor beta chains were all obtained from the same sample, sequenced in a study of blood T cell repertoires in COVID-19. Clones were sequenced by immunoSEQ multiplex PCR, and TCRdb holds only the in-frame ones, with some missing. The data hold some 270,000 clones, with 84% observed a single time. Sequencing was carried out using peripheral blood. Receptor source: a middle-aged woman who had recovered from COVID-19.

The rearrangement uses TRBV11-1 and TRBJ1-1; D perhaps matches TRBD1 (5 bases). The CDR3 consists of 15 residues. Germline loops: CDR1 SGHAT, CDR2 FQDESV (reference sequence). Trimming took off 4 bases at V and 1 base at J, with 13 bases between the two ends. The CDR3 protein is CASSWSVQGNTEAFF. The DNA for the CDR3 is TGTGCCAGCAGCTGGAGCGTCCAGGGGAACACTGAAGCTTTCTTT.

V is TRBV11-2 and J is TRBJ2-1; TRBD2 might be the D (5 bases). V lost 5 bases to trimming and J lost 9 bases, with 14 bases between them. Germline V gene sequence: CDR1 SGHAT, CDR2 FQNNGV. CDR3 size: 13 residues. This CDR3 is CASSPRRDAEQFF. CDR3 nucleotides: TGTGCCAGCAGCCCCCGCCGGGATGCTGAGCAGTTCTTC.

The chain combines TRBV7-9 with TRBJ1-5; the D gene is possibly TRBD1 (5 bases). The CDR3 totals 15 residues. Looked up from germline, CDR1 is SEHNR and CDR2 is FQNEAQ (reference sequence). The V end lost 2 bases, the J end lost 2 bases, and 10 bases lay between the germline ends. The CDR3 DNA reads TGTGCCAGCAGCTTACCGGGGGACGGCAATCAGCCCCAGCATTTT. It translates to CASSLPGDGNQPQHF.

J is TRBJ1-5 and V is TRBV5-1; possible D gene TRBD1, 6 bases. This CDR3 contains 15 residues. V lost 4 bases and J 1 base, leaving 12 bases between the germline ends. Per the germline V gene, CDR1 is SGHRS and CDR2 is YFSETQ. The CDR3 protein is CASSPGQSSNQPQHF. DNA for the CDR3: TGCGCCAGCAGCCCCGGACAGTCAAGCAATCAGCCCCAGCATTTT.

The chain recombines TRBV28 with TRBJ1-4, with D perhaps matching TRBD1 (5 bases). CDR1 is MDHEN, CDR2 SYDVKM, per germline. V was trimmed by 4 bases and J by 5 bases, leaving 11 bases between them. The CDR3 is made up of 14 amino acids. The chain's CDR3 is CASSWAGRNEKLFF. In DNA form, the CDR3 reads TGTGCCAGCAGTTGGGCAGGGCGGAATGAAAAACTGTTTTTT.

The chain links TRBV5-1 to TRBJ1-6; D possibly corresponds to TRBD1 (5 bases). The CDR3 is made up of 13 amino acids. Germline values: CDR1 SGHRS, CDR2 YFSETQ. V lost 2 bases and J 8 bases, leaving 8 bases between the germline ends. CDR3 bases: TGCGCCAGCAGCTTAGGCAGGGATTCACCCCTCCACTTT. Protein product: CASSLGRDSPLHF.

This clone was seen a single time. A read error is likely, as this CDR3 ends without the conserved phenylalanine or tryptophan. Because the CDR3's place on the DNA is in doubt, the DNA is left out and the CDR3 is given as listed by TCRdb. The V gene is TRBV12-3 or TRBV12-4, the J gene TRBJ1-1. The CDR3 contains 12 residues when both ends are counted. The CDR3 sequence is CASSLVSHLPSL.

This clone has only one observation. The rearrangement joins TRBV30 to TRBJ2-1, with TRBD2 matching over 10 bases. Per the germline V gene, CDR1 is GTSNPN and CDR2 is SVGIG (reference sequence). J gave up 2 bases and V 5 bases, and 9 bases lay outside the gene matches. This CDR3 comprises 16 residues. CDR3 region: CAWSSGAGGAYNEQFF. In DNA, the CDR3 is TGTGCCTGGTCTTCGGGAGCGGGGGGGGCCTACAATGAGCAGTTCTTC. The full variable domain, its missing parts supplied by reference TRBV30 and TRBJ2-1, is SQTIHQWPATLVQPVGSPLSLECTVEGTSNPNLYWYRQAAGRGLQLLFYSVGIGQISSEVPQNLSASRPQDRQFILSSKKLLLSDSGFYLCAWSSGAGGAYNEQFFGPGTRLTVL.

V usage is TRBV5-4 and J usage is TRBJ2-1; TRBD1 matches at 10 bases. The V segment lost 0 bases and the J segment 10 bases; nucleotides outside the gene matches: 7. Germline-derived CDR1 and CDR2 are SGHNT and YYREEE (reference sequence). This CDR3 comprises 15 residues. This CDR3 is CASSLGDRGFLEQFF. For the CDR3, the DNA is TGTGCCAGCAGCTTGGGGGACAGGGGATTTCTAGAGCAGTTCTTC.

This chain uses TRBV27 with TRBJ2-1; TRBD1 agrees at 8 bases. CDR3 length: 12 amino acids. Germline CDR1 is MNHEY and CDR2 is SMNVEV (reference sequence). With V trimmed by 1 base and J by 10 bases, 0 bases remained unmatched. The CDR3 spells CASSLWTGEQFF. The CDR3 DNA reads TGTGCCAGCAGTTTATGGACAGGGGAGCAGTTCTTC.

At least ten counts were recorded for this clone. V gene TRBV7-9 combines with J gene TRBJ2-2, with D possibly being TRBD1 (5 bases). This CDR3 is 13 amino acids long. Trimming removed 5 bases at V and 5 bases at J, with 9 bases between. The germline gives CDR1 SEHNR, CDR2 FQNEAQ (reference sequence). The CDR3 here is CASSPGHTGELFF. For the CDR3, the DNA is TGTGCCAGCAGCCCCGGACATACCGGGGAGCTGTTTTTT.

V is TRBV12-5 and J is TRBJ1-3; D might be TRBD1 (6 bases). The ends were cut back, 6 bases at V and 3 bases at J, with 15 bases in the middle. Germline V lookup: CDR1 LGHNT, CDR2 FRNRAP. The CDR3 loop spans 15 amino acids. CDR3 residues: CASGLTGSGGNTIYF. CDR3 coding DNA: TGTGCTAGTGGCCTCACAGGGTCCGGTGGAAACACCATATATTTT.

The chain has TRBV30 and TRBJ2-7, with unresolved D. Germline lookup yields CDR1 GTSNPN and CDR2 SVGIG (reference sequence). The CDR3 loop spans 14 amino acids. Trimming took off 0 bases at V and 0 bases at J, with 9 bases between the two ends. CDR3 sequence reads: CAWSVRRSSYEQYF. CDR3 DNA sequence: TGTGCCTGGAGTGTACGTAGGAGCTCCTACGAGCAGTACTTC.

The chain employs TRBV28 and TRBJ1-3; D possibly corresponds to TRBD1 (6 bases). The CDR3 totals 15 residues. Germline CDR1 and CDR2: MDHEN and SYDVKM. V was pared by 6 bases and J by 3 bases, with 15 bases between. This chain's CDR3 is CASRDNRVFGNTIYF. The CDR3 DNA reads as TGTGCCAGCAGGGACAACAGGGTTTTTGGAAACACCATATATTTT.

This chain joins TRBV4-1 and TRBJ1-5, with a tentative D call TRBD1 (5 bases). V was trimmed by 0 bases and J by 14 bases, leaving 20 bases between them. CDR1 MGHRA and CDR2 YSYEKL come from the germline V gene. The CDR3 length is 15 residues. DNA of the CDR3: TGCGCCAGCAGCCAAGATTCACGAGGAGGGGCCGTGGAGCATTTT. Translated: CASSQDSRGGAVEHF.

The CDR3 reads CASTVIQGRYGYTF. The CDR3 DNA follows: TGTGCCAGCACGGTAATACAGGGGAGATATGGCTACACCTTC. The genes are TRBV5-6 and TRBJ1-2; 7 bases are shared with TRBD1. CDR3 length: 14 amino acids. V dropped 6 bases and J dropped 5; count of bases not matched to a gene: 10. The germline V gene has CDR1 SGHDT and CDR2 YYEEEE.

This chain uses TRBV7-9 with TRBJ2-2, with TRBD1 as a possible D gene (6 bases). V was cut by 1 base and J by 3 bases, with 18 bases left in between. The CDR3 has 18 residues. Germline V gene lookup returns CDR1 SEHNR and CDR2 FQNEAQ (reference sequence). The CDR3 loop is CASSLGTAYTWDTGELFF. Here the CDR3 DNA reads TGTGCCAGCAGCTTAGGGACAGCATACACGTGGGACACCGGGGAGCTGTTTTTT.

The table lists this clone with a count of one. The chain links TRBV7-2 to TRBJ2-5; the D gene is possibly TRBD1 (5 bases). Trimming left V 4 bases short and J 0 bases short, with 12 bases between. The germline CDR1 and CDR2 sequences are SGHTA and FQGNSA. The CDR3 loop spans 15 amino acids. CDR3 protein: CASSSRTLYQETQYF. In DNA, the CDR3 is TGTGCCAGCAGCTCCCGGACACTCTACCAAGAGACCCAGTACTTC.

CDR3 sequence: CASGTGGSDTQYF. CDR3 sequence (DNA): TGTGCCAGCGGGACAGGGGGTTCGGATACGCAGTATTTT. V gene TRBV7-9 combines with J gene TRBJ2-3; TRBD1 agrees at 11 bases. The CDR3 consists of 13 residues. V trimming: 8 bases; J trimming: 6 bases; junction bases outside the gene matches: 4. Germline CDR1 and CDR2: SEHNR and FQNEAQ (reference sequence). The variable domain in full, with the rest retrieved from reference TRBV7-9 and TRBJ2-3, is DTGVSQNPRHKITKRGQNVTFRCDPISEHNRLYWYRQTLGQGPEFLTYFQNEAQLEKSRLLSDRFSAERPKGSFSTLEIQRTEQGDSAMYLCASGTGGSDTQYFGPGTRLTVL.

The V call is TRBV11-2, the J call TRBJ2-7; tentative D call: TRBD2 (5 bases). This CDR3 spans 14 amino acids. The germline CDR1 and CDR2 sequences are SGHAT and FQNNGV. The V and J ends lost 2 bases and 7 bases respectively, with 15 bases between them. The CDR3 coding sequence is TGTGCCAGCAGCTTATTGCGAGGGTCAGAGGAGCAGTACTTC. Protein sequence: CASSLLRGSEEQYF.

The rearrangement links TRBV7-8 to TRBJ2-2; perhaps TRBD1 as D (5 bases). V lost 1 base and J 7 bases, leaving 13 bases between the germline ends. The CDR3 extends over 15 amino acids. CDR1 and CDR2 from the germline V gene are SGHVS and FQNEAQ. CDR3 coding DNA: TGTGCCAGCAGCTTAGTGGCCAGGGCTGGCGGGGAGCTGTTTTTT. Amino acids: CASSLVARAGGELFF.

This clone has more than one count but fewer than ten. Here the CDR3 DNA reads TGTGCCAGTAAGGGTCCCGCTACGGGAGTGAGTGCGAACACTGAAGCTTTCTTT. It yields the protein CASKGPATGVSANTEAFF. The rearrangement uses TRBV19 and TRBJ1-1; no clear D gene. The CDR3 totals 18 residues. Germline assignment: CDR1 LNHDA and CDR2 SQIVND (reference sequence). The ends were cut back, 7 bases at V and 1 base at J, with 25 bases in the middle.

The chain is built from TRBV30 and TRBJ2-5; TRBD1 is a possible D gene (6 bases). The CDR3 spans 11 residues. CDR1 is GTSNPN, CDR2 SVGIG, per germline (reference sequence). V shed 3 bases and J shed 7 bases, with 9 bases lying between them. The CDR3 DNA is TGTGCCTGGAGGGGGGCAGGGACCCAGTACTTC. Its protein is CAWRGAGTQYF.

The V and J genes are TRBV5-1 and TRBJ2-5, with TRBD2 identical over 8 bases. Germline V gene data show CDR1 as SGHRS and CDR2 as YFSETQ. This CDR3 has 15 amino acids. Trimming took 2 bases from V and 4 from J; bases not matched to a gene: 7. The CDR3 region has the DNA TGCGCCAGCAGCTTTGCGGGGGGCCTGGGAGAGACCCAGTACTTC. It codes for CASSFAGGLGETQYF.

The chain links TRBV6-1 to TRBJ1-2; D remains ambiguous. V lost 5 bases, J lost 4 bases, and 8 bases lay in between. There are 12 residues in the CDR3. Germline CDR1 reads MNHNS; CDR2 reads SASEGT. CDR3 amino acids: CASSYGGYGYTF. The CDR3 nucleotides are TGTGCCAGCAGTTATGGAGGCTATGGCTACACCTTC.